The source of this T cell receptor (beta chain) is a study of identical twins. TCRdb processed the 5' RACE reads anew with MiXCR; each CDR3 protein has one entry. The sample consists of about 900,000 distinct CDR3 sequences, about 12% of them appearing once. The CDR3 spans 20 residues. The V gene lost 3 bases and the J gene lost 2 bases, with 29 bases spanning the gap. The germline V gene has CDR1 SGHNT and CDR2 YYREEE (reference sequence). The data were also submitted as part of a second study, on yellow fever vaccine responses in identical twins.

The chain has TRBV5-4 and TRBJ2-5; D remains ambiguous. The sequence derives from a woman between 18 and 29 years old in good health. The sequencing input was PBMCs. This chain's CDR3 is CASSSPPSGKAIQGQETQYF. CDR3 DNA sequence: TGTGCCAGCAGCTCTCCCCCCTCAGGAAAGGCGATTCAAGGTCAAGAGACCCAGTACTTC.